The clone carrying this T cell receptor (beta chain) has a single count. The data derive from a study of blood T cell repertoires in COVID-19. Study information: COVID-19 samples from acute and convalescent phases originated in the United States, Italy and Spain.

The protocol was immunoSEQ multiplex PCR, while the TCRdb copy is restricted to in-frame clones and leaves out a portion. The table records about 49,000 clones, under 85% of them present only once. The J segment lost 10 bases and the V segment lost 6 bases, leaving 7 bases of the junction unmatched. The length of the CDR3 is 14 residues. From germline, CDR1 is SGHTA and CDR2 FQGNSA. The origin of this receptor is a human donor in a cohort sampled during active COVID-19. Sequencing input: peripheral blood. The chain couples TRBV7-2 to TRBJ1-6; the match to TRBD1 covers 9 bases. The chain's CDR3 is CASSPGQGGSPLHF. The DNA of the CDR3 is TGTGCCAGCAGTCCGGGACAGGGAGGATCACCCCTCCACTTT. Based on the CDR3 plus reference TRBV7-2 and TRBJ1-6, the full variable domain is GAGVSQSPSNKVTEKGKDVELRCDPISGHTALYWYRQSLGQGLEFLIYFQGNSAPDKSGLPSDRFSAERTGGSVSTLTIQRTQQEDSAVYLCASSPGQGGSPLHFGNGTRLTVT.